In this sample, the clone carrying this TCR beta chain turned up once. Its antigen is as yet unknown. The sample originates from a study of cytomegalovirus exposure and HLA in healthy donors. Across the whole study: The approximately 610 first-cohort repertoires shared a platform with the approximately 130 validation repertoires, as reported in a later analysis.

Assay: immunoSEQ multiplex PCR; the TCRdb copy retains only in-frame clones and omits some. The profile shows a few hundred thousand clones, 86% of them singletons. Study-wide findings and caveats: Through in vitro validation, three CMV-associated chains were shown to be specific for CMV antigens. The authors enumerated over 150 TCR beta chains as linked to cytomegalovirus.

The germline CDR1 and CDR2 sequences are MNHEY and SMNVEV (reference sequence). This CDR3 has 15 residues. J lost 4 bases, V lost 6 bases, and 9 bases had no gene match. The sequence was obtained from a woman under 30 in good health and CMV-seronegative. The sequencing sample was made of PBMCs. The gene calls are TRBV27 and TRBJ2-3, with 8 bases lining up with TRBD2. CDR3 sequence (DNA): TGTGCCAGCAGCCTTCCGGGAGGGCCCCCAGATACGCAGTATTTT. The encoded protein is CASSLPGGPPDTQYF.